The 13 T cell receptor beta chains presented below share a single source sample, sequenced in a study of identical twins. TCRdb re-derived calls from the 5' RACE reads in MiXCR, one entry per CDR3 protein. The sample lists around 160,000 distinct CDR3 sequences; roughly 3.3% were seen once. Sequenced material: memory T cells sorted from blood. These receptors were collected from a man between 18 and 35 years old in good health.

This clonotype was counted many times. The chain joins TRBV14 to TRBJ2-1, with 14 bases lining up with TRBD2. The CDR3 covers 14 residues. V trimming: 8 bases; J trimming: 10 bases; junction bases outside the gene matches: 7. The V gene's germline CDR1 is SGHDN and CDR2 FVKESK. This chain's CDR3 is CASRGTSGSSEQFF. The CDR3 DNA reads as TGTGCCAGCCGGGGGACTAGCGGGAGCTCCGAGCAGTTCTTC. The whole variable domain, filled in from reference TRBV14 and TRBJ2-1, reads EAGVTQFPSHSVIEKGQTVTLRCDPISGHDNLYWYRRVMGKEIKFLLHFVKESKQDESGMPNNRFLAERTGGTYSTLKVQPAELEDSGVYFCASRGTSGSSEQFFGPGTRLTVL.

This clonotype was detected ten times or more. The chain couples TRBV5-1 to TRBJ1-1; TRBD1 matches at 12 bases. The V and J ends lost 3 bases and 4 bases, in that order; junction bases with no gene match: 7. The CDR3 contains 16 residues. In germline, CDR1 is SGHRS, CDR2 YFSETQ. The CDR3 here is CASSWGTGGGSTEAFF. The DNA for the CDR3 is TGCGCCAGCAGCTGGGGGACAGGGGGCGGGAGCACTGAAGCTTTCTTT.

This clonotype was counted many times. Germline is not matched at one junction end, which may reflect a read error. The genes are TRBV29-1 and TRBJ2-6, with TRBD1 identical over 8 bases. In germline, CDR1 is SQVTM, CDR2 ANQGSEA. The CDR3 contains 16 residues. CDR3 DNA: TGCAGCGTCGAAGGACAGGGCGTCTCTGGGGCCAACGTCCTGACTTTC. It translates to CSVEGQGVSGANVLTF. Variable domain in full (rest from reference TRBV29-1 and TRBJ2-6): SAVISQKPSRDICQRGTSLTIQCQVDSQVTMMFWYRQQPGQSLTLIATANQGSEATYESGFVIDKFPISRPNLTFSTLTVSNMSPEDSSIYLCSVEGQGVSGANVLTFGAGSRLTVL.

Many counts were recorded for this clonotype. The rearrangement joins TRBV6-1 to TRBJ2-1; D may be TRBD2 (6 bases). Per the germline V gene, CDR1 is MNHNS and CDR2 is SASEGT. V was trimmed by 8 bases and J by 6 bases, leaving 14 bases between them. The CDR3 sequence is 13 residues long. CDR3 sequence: CASGRDLINEQFF. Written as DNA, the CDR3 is TGTGCCAGCGGCCGGGACTTGATCAATGAGCAGTTCTTC.

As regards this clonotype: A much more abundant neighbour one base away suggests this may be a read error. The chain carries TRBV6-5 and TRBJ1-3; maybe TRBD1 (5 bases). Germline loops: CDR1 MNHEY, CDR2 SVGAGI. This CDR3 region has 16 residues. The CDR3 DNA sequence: TGTTCCAGCAGTTACTCCCACGGGACCTCTGGAAACACCATATATTTT. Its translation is CSSSYSHGTSGNTIYF.

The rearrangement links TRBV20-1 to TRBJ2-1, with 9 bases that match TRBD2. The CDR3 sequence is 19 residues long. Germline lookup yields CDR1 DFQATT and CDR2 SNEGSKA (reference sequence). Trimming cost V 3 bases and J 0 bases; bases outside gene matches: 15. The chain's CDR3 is CSARKRLAGPRLSYNEQFF. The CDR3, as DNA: TGCAGTGCTAGGAAGAGGCTAGCGGGACCGAGGCTCTCCTACAATGAGCAGTTCTTC.

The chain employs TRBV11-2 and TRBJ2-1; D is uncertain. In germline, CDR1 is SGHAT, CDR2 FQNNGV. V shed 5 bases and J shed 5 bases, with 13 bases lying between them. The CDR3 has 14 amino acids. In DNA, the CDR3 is TGTGCCAGCAGCCTCCGGACCATAAACAATGAGCAGTTCTTC. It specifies CASSLRTINNEQFF.

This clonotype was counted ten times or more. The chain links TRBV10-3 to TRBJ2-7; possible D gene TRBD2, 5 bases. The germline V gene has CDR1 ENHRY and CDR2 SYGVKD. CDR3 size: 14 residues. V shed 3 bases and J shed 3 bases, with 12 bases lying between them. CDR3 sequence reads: CAISEGLGDYEQYV. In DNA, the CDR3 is TGTGCCATCAGTGAAGGGTTGGGAGACTACGAGCAGTACGTC.

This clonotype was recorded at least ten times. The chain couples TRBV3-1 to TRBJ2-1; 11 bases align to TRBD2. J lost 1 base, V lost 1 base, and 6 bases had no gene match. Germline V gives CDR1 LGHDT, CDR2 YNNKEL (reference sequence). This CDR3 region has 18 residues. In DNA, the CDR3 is TGTGCCAGCAGCCAAGGACTAGCGGGGTTGGGGTCCTACAATGAGCAGTTCTTC. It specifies CASSQGLAGLGSYNEQFF.

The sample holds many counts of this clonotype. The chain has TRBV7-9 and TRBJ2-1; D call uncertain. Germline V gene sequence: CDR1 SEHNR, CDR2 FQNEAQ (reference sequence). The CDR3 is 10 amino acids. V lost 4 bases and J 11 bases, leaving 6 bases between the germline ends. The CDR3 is CASSSGQQFF. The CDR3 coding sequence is TGTGCCAGCAGCTCTGGGCAGCAGTTCTTC.

CDR3 protein: CATKDRAGGYTF. In nucleotides, the CDR3 is TGTGCCACCAAAGACAGGGCAGGGGGCTACACCTTC. The gene calls are TRBV6-6 and TRBJ1-2; 7 bases are shared with TRBD1. After removal of 10 bases from V and 8 bases from J, the junction contained 10 bases not matched to a gene. The length of the CDR3 is 12 residues. The germline V gene has CDR1 MNHNY and CDR2 SVGAGI (reference sequence).

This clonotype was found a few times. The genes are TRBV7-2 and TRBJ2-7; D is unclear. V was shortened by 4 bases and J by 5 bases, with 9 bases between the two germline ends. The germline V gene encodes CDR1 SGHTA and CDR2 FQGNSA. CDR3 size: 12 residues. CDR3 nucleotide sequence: TGTGCCAGCAGCTACCTCCCCAACGAGCAGTACTTC. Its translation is CASSYLPNEQYF.

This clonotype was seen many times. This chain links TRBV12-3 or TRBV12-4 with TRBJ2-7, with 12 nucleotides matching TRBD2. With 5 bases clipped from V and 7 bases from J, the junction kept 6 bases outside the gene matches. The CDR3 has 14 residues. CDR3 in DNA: TGTGCCAGCAGTCCTGGACTAGCGGGATCGGAGCAGTACGTC. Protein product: CASSPGLAGSEQYV.